This paragraph reports one T cell receptor beta chain. Mismatch with germline at one junction end may stem from a read error. Via MiXCR, TCRdb re-called the PCR reads, giving one row per CDR3 protein. Of hundreds of thousands of distinct CDR3 sequences in the sample, over 20% were seen once. This sample was taken from a study of molecular identifiers for immune sequencing clone quantification. The length of the CDR3 is 16 residues. Germline lookup yields CDR1 PRHDT and CDR2 FYEKMQ (reference sequence). Sequenced: naive CD8+ T cells from blood, with Jurkat cell RNA spiked in. Documented subset: FACS-sorted CD8+CD4-CCR7+CD45RA+ naive T cells. This sequence originates from a human donor in good health. Some libraries in this study had Jurkat cell RNA spiked in. The chain is built from TRBV13 and TRBJ2-3; the match to TRBD2 covers 10 bases. The CDR3 loop reads CARSSGSGGAADTQYF. In DNA form, the CDR3 reads TGTGCCCGCAGCTCGGGGAGCGGGGGGGCAGCAGATACGCAGTATTTT.